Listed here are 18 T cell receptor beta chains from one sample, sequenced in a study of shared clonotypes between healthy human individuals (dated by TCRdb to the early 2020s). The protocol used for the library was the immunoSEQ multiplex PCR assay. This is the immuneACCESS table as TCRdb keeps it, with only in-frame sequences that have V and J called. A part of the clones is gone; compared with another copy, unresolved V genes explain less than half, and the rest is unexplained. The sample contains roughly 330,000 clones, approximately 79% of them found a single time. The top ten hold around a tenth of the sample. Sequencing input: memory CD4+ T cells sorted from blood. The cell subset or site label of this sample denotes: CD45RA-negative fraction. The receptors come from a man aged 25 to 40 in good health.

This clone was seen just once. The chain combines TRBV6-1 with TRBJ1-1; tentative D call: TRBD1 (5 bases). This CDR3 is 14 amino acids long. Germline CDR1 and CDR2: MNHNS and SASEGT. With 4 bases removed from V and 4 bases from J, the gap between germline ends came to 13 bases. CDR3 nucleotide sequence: TGTGCCAGCAGTGTTTGGATGGGGGTCACTGAAGCTTTCTTT. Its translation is CASSVWMGVTEAFF.

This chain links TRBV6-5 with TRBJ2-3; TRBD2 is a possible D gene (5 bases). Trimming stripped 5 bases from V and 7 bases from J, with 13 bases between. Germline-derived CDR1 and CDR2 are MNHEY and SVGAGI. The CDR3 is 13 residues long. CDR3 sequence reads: CASSPPGVNTQYF. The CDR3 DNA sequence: TGTGCCAGCAGTCCGCCCGGGGTCAATACGCAGTATTTT.

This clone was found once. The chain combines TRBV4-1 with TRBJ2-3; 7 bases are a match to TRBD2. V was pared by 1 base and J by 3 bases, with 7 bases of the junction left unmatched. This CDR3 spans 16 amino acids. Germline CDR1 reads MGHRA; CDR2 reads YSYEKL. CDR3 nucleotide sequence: TGCGCCAGCAGCCAAGGAATGGCTAGCGGAACAGATACGCAGTATTTT. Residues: CASSQGMASGTDTQYF.

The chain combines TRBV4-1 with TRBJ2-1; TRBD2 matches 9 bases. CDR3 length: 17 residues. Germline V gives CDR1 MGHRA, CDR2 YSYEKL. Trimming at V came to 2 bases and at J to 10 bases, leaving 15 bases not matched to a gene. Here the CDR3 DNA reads TGCGCCAGCAGCCAATTACTCGCGGGGGTCCTAGCGGGGGAGCAGTTCTTC. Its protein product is CASSQLLAGVLAGEQFF.

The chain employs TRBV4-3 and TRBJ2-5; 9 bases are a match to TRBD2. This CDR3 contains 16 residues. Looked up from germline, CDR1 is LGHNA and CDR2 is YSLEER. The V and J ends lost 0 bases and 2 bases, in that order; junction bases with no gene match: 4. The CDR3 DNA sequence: TGCGCCAGCAGCCAAGATCTGGCGGGAGGGCAAGAGACCCAGTACTTC. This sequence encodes CASSQDLAGGQETQYF.

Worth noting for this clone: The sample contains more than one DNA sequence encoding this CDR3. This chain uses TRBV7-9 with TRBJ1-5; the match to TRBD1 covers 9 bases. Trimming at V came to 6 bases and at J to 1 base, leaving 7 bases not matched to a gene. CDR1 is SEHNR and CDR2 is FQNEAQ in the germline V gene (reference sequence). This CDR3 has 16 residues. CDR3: CASSPGQGDSNQPQHF. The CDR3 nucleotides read TGTGCCAGCAGTCCGGGACAGGGTGACAGCAATCAGCCCCAGCATTTT.

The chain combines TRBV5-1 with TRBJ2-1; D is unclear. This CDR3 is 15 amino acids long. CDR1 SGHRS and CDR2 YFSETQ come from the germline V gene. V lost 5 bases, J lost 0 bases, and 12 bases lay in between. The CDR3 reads CASSSTGSSYNEQFF. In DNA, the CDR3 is TGCGCCAGCAGTAGTACCGGCAGCTCCTACAATGAGCAGTTCTTC.

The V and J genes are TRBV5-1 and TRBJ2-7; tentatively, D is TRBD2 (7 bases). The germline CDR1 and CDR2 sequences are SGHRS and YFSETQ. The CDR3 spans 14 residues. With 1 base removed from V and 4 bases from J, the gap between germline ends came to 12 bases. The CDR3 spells CASSLLRGQYEQYF. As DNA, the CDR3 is TGCGCCAGCAGCTTGTTGCGGGGGCAGTACGAGCAGTACTTC.

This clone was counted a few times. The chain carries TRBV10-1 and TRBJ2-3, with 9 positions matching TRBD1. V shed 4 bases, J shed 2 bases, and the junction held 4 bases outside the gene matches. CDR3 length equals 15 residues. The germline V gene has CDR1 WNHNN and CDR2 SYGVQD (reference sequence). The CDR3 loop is CASSGGQGLTDTQYF. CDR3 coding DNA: TGCGCCAGCAGTGGGGGACAGGGCCTCACAGATACGCAGTATTTT.

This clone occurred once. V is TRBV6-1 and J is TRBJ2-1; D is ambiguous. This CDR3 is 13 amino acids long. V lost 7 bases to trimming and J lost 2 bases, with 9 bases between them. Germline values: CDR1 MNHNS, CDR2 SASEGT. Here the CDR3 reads CASTALPYNEQFF. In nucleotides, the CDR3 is TGTGCCAGCACCGCTTTACCCTACAATGAGCAGTTCTTC.

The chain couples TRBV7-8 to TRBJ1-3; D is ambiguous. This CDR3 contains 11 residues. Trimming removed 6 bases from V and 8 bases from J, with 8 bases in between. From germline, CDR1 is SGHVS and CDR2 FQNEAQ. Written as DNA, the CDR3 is TGTGCCAGCAGATTTGATGACACCATATATTTT. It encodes CASRFDDTIYF.

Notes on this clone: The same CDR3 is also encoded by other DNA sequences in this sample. CDR3 in DNA: TGCGCCAGCAGCTTGGTTGCGGGCCGCTCCTACAATGAGCAGTTCTTC. Protein product: CASSLVAGRSYNEQFF. The chain is built from TRBV5-1 and TRBJ2-1, with D maybe TRBD2 (5 bases). V lost 0 bases to trimming and J lost 0 bases, with 10 bases between them. The CDR3 loop spans 16 amino acids. The germline V gene encodes CDR1 SGHRS and CDR2 YFSETQ.

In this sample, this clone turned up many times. CDR3: CASSTDGSGSSYNEQFF. The CDR3 DNA follows: TGTGCCAGTAGTACCGACGGGTCGGGGAGCTCCTACAATGAGCAGTTCTTC. The rearrangement links TRBV19 to TRBJ2-1, with a weak D call TRBD2 (5 bases). The CDR3 is 17 residues long. Germline CDR1 LNHDA, CDR2 SQIVND (reference sequence). Trimming removed 4 bases from V and 0 bases from J, with 16 bases in between.

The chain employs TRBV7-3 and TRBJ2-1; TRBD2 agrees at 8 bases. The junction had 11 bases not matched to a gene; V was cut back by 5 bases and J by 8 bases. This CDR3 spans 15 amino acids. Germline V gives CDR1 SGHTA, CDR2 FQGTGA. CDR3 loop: CASSPSGSERYEQFF. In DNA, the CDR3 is TGTGCCAGCAGCCCCAGCGGGAGTGAGCGCTATGAGCAGTTCTTC.

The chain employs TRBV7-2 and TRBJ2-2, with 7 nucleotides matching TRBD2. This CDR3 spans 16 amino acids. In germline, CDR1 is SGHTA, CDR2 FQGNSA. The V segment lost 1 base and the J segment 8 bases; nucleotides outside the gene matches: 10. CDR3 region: CASSLDIAGARGELFF. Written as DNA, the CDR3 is TGTGCCAGCAGCTTAGATATCGCGGGAGCTCGAGGGGAGCTGTTTTTT.

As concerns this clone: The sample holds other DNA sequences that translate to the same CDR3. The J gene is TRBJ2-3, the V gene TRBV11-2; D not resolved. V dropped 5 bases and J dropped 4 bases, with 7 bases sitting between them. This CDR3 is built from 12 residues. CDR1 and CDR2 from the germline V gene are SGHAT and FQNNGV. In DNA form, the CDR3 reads TGTGCCAGCAGCCGCGGACCAGATACGCAGTATTTT. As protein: CASSRGPDTQYF. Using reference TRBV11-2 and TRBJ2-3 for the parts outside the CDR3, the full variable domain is EAGVAQSPRYKIIEKRQSVAFWCNPISGHATLYWYQQILGQGPKLLIQFQNNGVVDDSQLPKDRFSAERLKGVDSTLKIQPAKLEDSAVYLCASSRGPDTQYFGPGTRLTVL.

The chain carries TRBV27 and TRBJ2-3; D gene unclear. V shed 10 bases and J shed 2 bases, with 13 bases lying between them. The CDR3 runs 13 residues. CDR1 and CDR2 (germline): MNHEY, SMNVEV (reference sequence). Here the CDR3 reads CATSRKHTDTQYF. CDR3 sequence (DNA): TGTGCCACCTCACGCAAGCACACAGATACGCAGTATTTT.

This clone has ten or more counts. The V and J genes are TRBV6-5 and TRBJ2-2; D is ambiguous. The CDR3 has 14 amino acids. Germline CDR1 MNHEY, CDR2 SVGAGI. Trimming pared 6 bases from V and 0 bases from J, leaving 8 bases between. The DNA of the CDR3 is TGTGCCAGCAGAAGGGTGGCGAACACCGGGGAGCTGTTTTTT. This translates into CASRRVANTGELFF.